The 27 T cell receptor beta chains presented below share a single source sample, sequenced in a study of monozygotic twins with inflammatory bowel disease. No DNA is given; TCRdb re-called the 5' RACE reads and lists each CDR3 protein once. The sample holds some 160,000 distinct CDR3 sequences. Sequencing was carried out using blood. These receptors all stem from a human donor with ulcerative colitis or Crohn's disease, or a healthy co-twin of an affected twin (not recorded which).

The chain carries TRBV28 and TRBJ2-7; no DNA is available, so the TRBD2 call from TCRdb remains unchecked. This CDR3 comprises 15 residues. In germline, CDR1 is MDHEN, CDR2 SYDVKM. This CDR3 is CASTSGGRNTYEQYF.

The V and J genes are TRBV20-1 and TRBJ1-1. The CDR3 length is 18 residues. The germline CDR1 and CDR2 sequences are DFQATT and SNEGSKA (reference sequence). CDR3 sequence reads: CSARPTAGGWESGTEAFF.

V gene TRBV5-1 combines with J gene TRBJ2-7; TCRdb selects TRBD1, and the lack of DNA leaves this call unchecked. Per germline, CDR1 SGHRS and CDR2 YFSETQ. The CDR3 is 15 amino acids. This chain's CDR3 is CTSPKGDRVIYEQYF. Full variable domain (missing parts from reference TRBV5-1 and TRBJ2-7): KAGVTQTPRYLIKTRGQQVTLSCSPISGHRSVSWYQQTPGQGLQFLFEYFSETQRNKGNFPGRFSGRQFSNSRSEMNVSTLELGDSALYLCTSPKGDRVIYEQYFGPGTRLTVT.

This chain joins TRBV18 and TRBJ2-2; the TCRdb call, TRBD2, lacks DNA for checking. This CDR3 has 16 residues. CDR1 and CDR2 (germline): KGHSH, LQKENI. The CDR3 sequence: CASSPQAGGPTGELFF.

The genes are TRBV4-1 and TRBJ2-7. The CDR3 runs 14 residues. Germline V gene lookup returns CDR1 MGHRA and CDR2 YSYEKL. CDR3 region: CASSPGRAPYEQYF.

This chain connects TRBV5-1 to TRBJ1-1; absent DNA, TCRdb's TRBD1 call cannot be checked. The CDR3 sequence is 14 residues long. Germline V lookup: CDR1 SGHRS, CDR2 YFSETQ. Here the CDR3 reads CASSPNRGNTEAFF.

This rearrangement joins TRBV19 to TRBJ1-5. This CDR3 is built from 17 residues. Germline CDR1 LNHDA, CDR2 SQIVND (reference sequence). CDR3: CASSMIGLGDGNQPQHF.

The chain carries TRBV5-1 and TRBJ1-3. Germline V lookup: CDR1 SGHRS, CDR2 YFSETQ. This CDR3 contains 13 residues. The CDR3: CASSLDPGNTIYF.

The CDR3 region is CASTSHEGAKNIQYF. V is TRBV6-2 or TRBV6-3 and J is TRBJ2-4; the D gene TCRdb calls, TRBD1, cannot be checked with no DNA. Germline CDR1 reads MNHEY; CDR2 reads SVGEGT. The CDR3 runs 15 residues.

V usage is TRBV20-1 and J usage is TRBJ2-7; TCRdb calls TRBD1, which cannot be checked without DNA. Germline-derived CDR1 and CDR2 are DFQATT and SNEGSKA (reference sequence). The CDR3 loop spans 13 amino acids. CDR3 amino acids: CSVPVPRSYEQYF.

The chain carries TRBV7-8 and TRBJ2-2; TCRdb outputs TRBD2, but without DNA this stays unchecked. CDR3 length: 16 amino acids. Germline assignment: CDR1 SGHVS and CDR2 FQNEAQ. CDR3 region: CASSPTSALSTGELFF.

The V gene is TRBV11-2, the J gene TRBJ2-2. The germline V gene has CDR1 SGHAT and CDR2 FQNNGV. This CDR3 has 14 amino acids. CDR3 residues: CASSLDSNTGELFF.

The gene calls are TRBV10-3 and TRBJ1-1; TCRdb's D call, TRBD1, is unchecked because there is no DNA. The CDR3 consists of 16 residues. Germline assignment: CDR1 ENHRY and CDR2 SYGVKD. CDR3 protein: CAISEYPPGAGTEAFF.

The chain recombines TRBV18 with TRBJ2-2; lacking DNA, the TRBD2 call made by TCRdb goes unchecked. CDR1 is KGHSH, CDR2 LQKENI, per germline. The CDR3 covers 17 residues. The CDR3 spells CASFVTTNFRRDGELFF.

The chain is built from TRBV5-1 and TRBJ2-6. Per the germline V gene, CDR1 is SGHRS and CDR2 is YFSETQ. The CDR3 length is 17 residues. CDR3 protein: CASSFNGHGSGANVLTF.

The chain uses TRBV5-5 and TRBJ2-2. This CDR3 comprises 14 residues. Germline CDR1 and CDR2: SGHKS and YYEKEE (reference sequence). CDR3 protein: CASSSFSLTGELFF.

J is TRBJ2-1 and V is TRBV7-8. The CDR3 has 14 residues. The germline CDR1 and CDR2 sequences are SGHVS and FQNEAQ. The CDR3 sequence is CASSLRLVDNEQFF.

This chain connects TRBV7-2 to TRBJ2-7; as DNA is missing, the TRBD1 call by TCRdb cannot be tested. The V gene's germline CDR1 is SGHTA and CDR2 FQGNSA. The CDR3 is made up of 15 amino acids. CDR3 sequence: CASSTGTGGTYEQYF. Based on the CDR3 plus reference TRBV7-2 and TRBJ2-7, the full variable domain is GAGVSQSPSNKVTEKGKDVELRCDPISGHTALYWYRQSLGQGLEFLIYFQGNSAPDKSGLPSDRFSAERTGGSVSTLTIQRTQQEDSAVYLCASSTGTGGTYEQYFGPGTRLTVT.

This chain links TRBV7-2 with TRBJ2-3. The CDR3 loop spans 14 amino acids. CDR1 and CDR2 (germline): SGHTA, FQGNSA. The CDR3 sequence is CASSLLGGADTQYF.

V is TRBV10-1 and J is TRBJ2-7; TCRdb reports TRBD2, a call that lacks DNA to check it against. This CDR3 is built from 13 residues. Germline V CDR1 and CDR2: WNHNN, SYGVQD (reference sequence). This chain's CDR3 is CASSDPPTGEQYF.

The CDR3 here is CASKDEGVEVFF. The rearrangement joins TRBV19 to TRBJ1-1; no DNA is available, so the TRBD1 call from TCRdb remains unchecked. The CDR3 loop spans 12 amino acids. Per the germline V gene, CDR1 is LNHDA and CDR2 is SQIVND (reference sequence).

The chain carries TRBV6-1 and TRBJ2-2; the TCRdb D gene call, TRBD1, has no DNA to confirm it. The germline V gene encodes CDR1 MNHNS and CDR2 SASEGT. The CDR3 length is 16 residues. The CDR3 is CASSRYQTYPAGEQFF.

J is TRBJ1-1 and V is TRBV10-3. This CDR3 spans 12 amino acids. CDR1 is ENHRY and CDR2 is SYGVKD in the germline V gene. Here the CDR3 reads CAISEIGREAFF.

J is TRBJ1-1 and V is TRBV6-6; TCRdb returns TRBD1, unconfirmable since there is no DNA. CDR3 length: 14 residues. Germline assignment: CDR1 MNHNY and CDR2 SVGAGI (reference sequence). CDR3 protein: CASSKGQGYTEAFF.

The gene calls are TRBV20-1 and TRBJ2-3; TCRdb's D call of TRBD1 is untestable without DNA. The CDR3 runs 15 residues. Germline-derived CDR1 and CDR2 are DFQATT and SNEGSKA (reference sequence). The CDR3 sequence: CSARPPGVITDTQYF.

The gene calls are TRBV20-1 and TRBJ1-2; the D gene TCRdb calls, TRBD1, cannot be checked with no DNA. Germline V gene lookup returns CDR1 DFQATT and CDR2 SNEGSKA (reference sequence). CDR3 length: 13 residues. CDR3 sequence reads: CSARVGQGVGYTF.

The chain couples TRBV3-1 to TRBJ1-5; TCRdb reports TRBD1, a call that lacks DNA to check it against. Looked up from germline, CDR1 is LGHDT and CDR2 is YNNKEL (reference sequence). CDR3 length: 14 amino acids. CDR3 region: CASSQGQRHQPQHF.